The 2 T cell receptor beta chains listed next were all sequenced from one sample in a study of early T cells in non-severe SARS-CoV-2 infection. From the 5' RACE reads, TCRdb called clonotypes with MiXCR, one entry per CDR3 protein. The sample gives tens of thousands of distinct CDR3 sequences, 3.5% to 5% of which show up once; about 7.8% is in the top ten. The sequencing sample was made of whole blood. The receptors were gathered from an adult who was a healthcare worker with PCR-confirmed SARS-CoV-2 infection or an uninfected control (not recorded which).

This clonotype is medium-sized by share. The chain carries TRBV5-4 and TRBJ2-2; no clear D gene. This CDR3 has 13 residues. Germline lookup yields CDR1 SGHNT and CDR2 YYREEE (reference sequence). Trimming stripped 0 bases from V and 3 bases from J, with 3 bases between. Written as DNA, the CDR3 is TGTGCCAGCAGCTTGGACTACACCGGGGAGCTGTTTTTT. Its protein product is CASSLDYTGELFF.

In its sample, this clonotype was seen many times. CDR3 DNA sequence: TGCAGTGCTAGAGGGACGGGACAGAGGAATCAGCCCCAGCATTTT. This codes for CSARGTGQRNQPQHF. The chain is built from TRBV20-1 and TRBJ1-5; the match to TRBD1 covers 7 bases. CDR1 is DFQATT, CDR2 SNEGSKA, per germline (reference sequence). The V segment lost 1 base and the J segment 4 bases; nucleotides outside the gene matches: 7. This CDR3 is built from 15 residues.